The 4 T cell receptor beta chains given below trace back to one sample, sequenced in a study of spatial heterogeneity in lung cancer. A single record per CDR3 protein comes from TCRdb applying MiXCR to the 5' RACE reads. The profile covers tens of thousands of distinct CDR3 sequences, with less than 9.5% appearing a single time and about 30% taken by the ten largest. Time point: sample taken at primary tumor resection. This specimen was PBMCs, taken at surgery. The receptors were sampled from a female donor with early-stage non-small cell lung cancer.

This clonotype ranks as medium-sized. The chain has TRBV7-2 and TRBJ2-3; no clear D. The V gene's germline CDR1 is SGHTA and CDR2 FQGNSA. The CDR3 spans 11 residues. V was cut by 4 bases and J by 2 bases, with 1 base left in between. DNA of the CDR3: TGTGCCAGCAGCTCCACAGATACGCAGTATTTT. It encodes CASSSTDTQYF.

This clonotype was seen many times. The V gene is TRBV7-9, the J gene TRBJ2-7, with 7 bases matching TRBD1. The germline CDR1 and CDR2 sequences are SEHNR and FQNEAQ (reference sequence). The CDR3 loop spans 15 amino acids. With V trimmed by 4 bases and J by 2 bases, 8 bases remained unmatched. CDR3 loop: CASSSPETGPYEQYF. CDR3 in DNA: TGTGCCAGCAGCTCACCCGAGACAGGGCCCTACGAGCAGTACTTC.

This clonotype was recorded a few times. This chain uses TRBV25-1 with TRBJ1-2, with D perhaps TRBD1 (6 bases). V lost 6 bases to trimming and J lost 5 bases, with 16 bases between them. Germline assignment: CDR1 MGHDK and CDR2 SYGVNS. The CDR3 consists of 14 residues. In DNA form, the CDR3 reads TGTGCCAGCAGGGGAAGGGACATTTTTTATGGCTACACCTTC. It encodes CASRGRDIFYGYTF.

In this sample, this clonotype turned up many times. The V call is TRBV12-3 or TRBV12-4, the J call TRBJ2-5; no clear D gene. CDR3 size: 13 residues. The V and J ends lost 2 bases and 5 bases respectively, with 9 bases between them. The CDR3 DNA is TGTGCCAGCAGTTTATGGCCGCGGGAGACCCAGTACTTC. Amino acids: CASSLWPRETQYF.